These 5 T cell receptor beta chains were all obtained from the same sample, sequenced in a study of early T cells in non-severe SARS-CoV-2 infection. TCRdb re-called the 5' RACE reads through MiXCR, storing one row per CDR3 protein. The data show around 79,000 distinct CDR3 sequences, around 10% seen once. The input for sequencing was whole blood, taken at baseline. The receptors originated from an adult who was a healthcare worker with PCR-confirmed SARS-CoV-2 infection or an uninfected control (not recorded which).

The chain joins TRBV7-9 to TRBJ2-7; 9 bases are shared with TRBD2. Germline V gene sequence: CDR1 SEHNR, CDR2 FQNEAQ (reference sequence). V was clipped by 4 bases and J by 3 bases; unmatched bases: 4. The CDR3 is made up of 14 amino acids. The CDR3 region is CASSSGTSIYEQYF. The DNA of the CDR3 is TGTGCCAGCAGCTCCGGGACTAGCATCTACGAGCAGTACTTC.

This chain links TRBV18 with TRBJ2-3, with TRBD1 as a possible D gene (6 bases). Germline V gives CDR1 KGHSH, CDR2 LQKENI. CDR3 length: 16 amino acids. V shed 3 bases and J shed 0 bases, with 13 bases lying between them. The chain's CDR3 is CASSPRQAYSTDTQYF. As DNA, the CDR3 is TGTGCCAGCTCACCCCGACAGGCCTATAGCACAGATACGCAGTATTTT.

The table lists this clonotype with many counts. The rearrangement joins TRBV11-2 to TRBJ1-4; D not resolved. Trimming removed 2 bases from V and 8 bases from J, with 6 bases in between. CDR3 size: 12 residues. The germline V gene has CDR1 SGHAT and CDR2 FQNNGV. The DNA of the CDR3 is TGTGCCAGCAGCTTAAATCGGGAAAAACTGTTTTTT. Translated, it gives CASSLNREKLFF. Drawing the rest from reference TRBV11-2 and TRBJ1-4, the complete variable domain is EAGVAQSPRYKIIEKRQSVAFWCNPISGHATLYWYQQILGQGPKLLIQFQNNGVVDDSQLPKDRFSAERLKGVDSTLKIQPAKLEDSAVYLCASSLNREKLFFGSGTQLSVL.

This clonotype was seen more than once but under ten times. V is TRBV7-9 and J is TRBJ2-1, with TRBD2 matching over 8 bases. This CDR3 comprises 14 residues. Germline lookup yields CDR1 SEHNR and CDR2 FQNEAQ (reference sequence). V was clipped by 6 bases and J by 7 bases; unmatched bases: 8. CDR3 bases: TGTGCCAGCAGTTGGAGCGGGGGAGGGAATGAGCAGTTCTTC. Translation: CASSWSGGGNEQFF. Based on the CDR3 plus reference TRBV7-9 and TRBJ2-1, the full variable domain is DTGVSQNPRHKITKRGQNVTFRCDPISEHNRLYWYRQTLGQGPEFLTYFQNEAQLEKSRLLSDRFSAERPKGSFSTLEIQRTEQGDSAMYLCASSWSGGGNEQFFGPGTRLTVL.

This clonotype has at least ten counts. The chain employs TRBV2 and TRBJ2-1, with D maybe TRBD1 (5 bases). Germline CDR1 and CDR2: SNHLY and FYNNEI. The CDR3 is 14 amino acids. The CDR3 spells CATKGDSSYNEQFF. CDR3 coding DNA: TGTGCGACCAAAGGGGATAGCTCCTACAATGAGCAGTTCTTC.